This T cell receptor (beta chain) was sequenced for a study of T cells in Graves' hyperthyroidism and ophthalmopathy. There were TCR beta CDR3 regions amplified from RNA transcripts. TCR CDR3 regions were first amplified by RT-PCR with HTBI primers. Using its own MiXCR run on the multiplex PCR reads, TCRdb lists one record per CDR3 protein. This table holds some 620,000 distinct CDR3 sequences, 16% found once. For Graves' hyperthyroidism to be stable, ophthalmopathy could not progress within 18 months. The V segment lost 0 bases and the J segment 7 bases; nucleotides outside the gene matches: 10. The CDR3 is 16 residues long. The germline gives CDR1 DFQATT, CDR2 SNEGSKA (reference sequence).

This receptor was identified in a woman aged 25-40 years with Graves' hyperthyroidism. The chain uses TRBV20-1 and TRBJ1-5; 9 nucleotides line up with TRBD1. Source material: blood. The CDR3 loop is CSARDNPDRGSQPQHF. CDR3 nucleotide sequence: TGCAGTGCTAGAGATAACCCGGACAGGGGATCCCAGCCCCAGCATTTT.